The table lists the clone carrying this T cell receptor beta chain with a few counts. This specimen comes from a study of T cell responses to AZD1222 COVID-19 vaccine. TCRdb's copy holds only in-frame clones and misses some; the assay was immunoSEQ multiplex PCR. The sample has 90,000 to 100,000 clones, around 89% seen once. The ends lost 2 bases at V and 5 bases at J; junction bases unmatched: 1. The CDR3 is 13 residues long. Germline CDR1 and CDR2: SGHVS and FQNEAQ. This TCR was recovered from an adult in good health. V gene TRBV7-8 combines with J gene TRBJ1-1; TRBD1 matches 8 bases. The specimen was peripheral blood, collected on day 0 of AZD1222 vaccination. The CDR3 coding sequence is TGTGCCAGCAGCTTAACAGGGGGGACTGAAGCTTTCTTT. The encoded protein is CASSLTGGTEAFF. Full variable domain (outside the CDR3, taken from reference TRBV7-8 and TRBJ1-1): GAGVSQSPRYKVAKRGQDVALRCDPISGHVSLFWYQQALGQGPEFLTYFQNEAQLDKSGLPSDRFFAERPEGSVSTLKIQRTQQEDSAVYLCASSLTGGTEAFFGQGTRLTVV.